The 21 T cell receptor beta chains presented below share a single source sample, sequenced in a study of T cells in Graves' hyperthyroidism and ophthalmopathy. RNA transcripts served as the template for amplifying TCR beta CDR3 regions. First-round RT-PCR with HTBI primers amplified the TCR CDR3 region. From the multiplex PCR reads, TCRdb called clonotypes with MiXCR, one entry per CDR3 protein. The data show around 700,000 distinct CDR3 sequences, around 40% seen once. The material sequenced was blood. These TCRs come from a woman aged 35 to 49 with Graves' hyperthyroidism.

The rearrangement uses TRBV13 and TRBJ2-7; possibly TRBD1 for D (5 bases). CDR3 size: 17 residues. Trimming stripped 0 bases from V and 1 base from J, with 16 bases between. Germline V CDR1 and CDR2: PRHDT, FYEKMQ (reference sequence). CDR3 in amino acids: CASSLGLGVADSYEQYF. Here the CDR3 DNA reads TGTGCCAGCAGCTTAGGCCTAGGGGTAGCCGATTCCTACGAGCAGTACTTC.

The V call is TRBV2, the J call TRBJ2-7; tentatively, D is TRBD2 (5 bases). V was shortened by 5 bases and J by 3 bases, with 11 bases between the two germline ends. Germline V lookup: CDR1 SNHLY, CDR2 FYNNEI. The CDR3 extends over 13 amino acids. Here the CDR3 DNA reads TGTGCCAGCAGTTCCGAGAGGGTCTACGAGCAGTACTTC. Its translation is CASSSERVYEQYF. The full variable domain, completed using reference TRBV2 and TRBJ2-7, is EPEVTQTPSHQVTQMGQEVILRCVPISNHLYFYWYRQILGQKVEFLVSFYNNEISEKSEIFDDQFSVERPDGSNFTLKIRSTKLEDSAMYFCASSSERVYEQYFGPGTRLTVT.

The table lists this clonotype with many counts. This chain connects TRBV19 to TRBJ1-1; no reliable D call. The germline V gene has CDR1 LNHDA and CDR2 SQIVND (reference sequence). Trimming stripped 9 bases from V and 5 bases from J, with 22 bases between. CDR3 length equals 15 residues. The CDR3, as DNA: TGTGCCAGCCAGAAGTGGAGACACCAGAAGACTGAAGCTTTCTTT. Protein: CASQKWRHQKTEAFF. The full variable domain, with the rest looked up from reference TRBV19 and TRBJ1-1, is DGGITQSPKYLFRKEGQNVTLSCEQNLNHDAMYWYRQDPGQGLRLIYYSQIVNDFQKGDIAEGYSVSREKKESFPLTVTSAQKNPTAFYLCASQKWRHQKTEAFFGQGTRLTVV.

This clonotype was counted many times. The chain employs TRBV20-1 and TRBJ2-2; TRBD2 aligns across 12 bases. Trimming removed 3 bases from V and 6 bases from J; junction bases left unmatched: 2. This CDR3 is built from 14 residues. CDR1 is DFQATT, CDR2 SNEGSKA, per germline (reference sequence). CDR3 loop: CSASLAGGPGELFF. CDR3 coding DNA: TGCAGTGCTAGTCTAGCGGGAGGGCCCGGGGAGCTGTTTTTT.

CDR3 loop: CAIRQGAGYGYTF. Written as DNA, the CDR3 is TGTGCCATCCGACAGGGGGCCGGCTATGGCTACACCTTC. The chain is built from TRBV10-3 and TRBJ1-2, with TRBD1 identical over 10 bases. The CDR3 extends over 13 amino acids. CDR1 is ENHRY and CDR2 is SYGVKD in the germline V gene. The V segment lost 8 bases and the J segment 4 bases; nucleotides outside the gene matches: 4.

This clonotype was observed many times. The CDR3 nucleotides read TGTGCCAGCAGTTACTCGGGATCCTTAACTGAAGCTTTCTTT. The encoded protein is CASSYSGSLTEAFF. V gene TRBV6-5 combines with J gene TRBJ1-1; D is unresolved. The V and J ends lost 0 bases and 5 bases respectively, with 10 bases between them. The length of the CDR3 is 14 residues. The V gene's germline CDR1 is MNHEY and CDR2 SVGAGI.

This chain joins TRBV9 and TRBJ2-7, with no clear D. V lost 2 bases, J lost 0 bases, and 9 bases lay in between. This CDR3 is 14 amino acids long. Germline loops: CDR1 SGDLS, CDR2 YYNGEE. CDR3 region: CASSVSVFSYEQYF. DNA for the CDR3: TGTGCCAGCAGCGTTTCGGTGTTCTCCTACGAGCAGTACTTC.

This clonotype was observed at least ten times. The CDR3 protein is CATSRDMRYEAFF. In DNA form, the CDR3 reads TGTGCCACCAGCAGAGATATGAGATATGAAGCTTTCTTT. V usage is TRBV15 and J usage is TRBJ1-1; no firm D call. Trimming left V 0 bases short and J 7 bases short, with 9 bases between. The CDR3 consists of 13 residues. The germline V gene encodes CDR1 LNHNV and CDR2 YYDKDF (reference sequence).

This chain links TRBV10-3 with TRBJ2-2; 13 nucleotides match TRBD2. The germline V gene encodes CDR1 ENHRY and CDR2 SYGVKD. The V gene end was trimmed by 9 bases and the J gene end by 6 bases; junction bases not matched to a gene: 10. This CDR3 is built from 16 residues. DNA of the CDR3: TGTGCCATTCCCCGGACTAGCGGGAGTAAGTCCGGGGAGCTGTTTTTT. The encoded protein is CAIPRTSGSKSGELFF.

CDR3 residues: CASTQLRTGGLGGYTF. Here the CDR3 DNA reads TGCGCCAGCACCCAATTACGGACAGGGGGCTTGGGTGGCTACACCTTC. The rearrangement joins TRBV10-2 to TRBJ1-2; 11 nucleotides agree with TRBD1. Per the germline V gene, CDR1 is WSHSY and CDR2 is SAAADI. The J segment lost 7 bases and the V segment lost 7 bases, leaving 14 bases of the junction unmatched. This CDR3 comprises 16 residues.

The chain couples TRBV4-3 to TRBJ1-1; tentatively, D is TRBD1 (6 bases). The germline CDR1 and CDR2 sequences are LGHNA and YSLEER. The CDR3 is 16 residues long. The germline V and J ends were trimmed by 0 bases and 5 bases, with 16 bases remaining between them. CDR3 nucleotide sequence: TGCGCCAGCAGCCAAGATTGGGGGCTCAAGGGAACTGAAGCTTTCTTT. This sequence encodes CASSQDWGLKGTEAFF.

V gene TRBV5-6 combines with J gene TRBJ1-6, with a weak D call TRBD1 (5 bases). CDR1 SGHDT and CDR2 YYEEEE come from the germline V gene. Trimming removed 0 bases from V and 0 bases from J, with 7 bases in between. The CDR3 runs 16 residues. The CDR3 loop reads CASSLVGLSYNSPLHF. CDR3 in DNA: TGTGCCAGCAGCTTGGTGGGGCTCTCCTATAATTCACCCCTCCACTTT. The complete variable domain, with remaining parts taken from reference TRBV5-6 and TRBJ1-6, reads DAGVTQSPTHLIKTRGQQVTLRCSPKSGHDTVSWYQQALGQGPQFIFQYYEEEERQRGNFPDRFSGHQFPNYSSELNVNALLLGDSALYLCASSLVGLSYNSPLHFGNGTRLTVT.

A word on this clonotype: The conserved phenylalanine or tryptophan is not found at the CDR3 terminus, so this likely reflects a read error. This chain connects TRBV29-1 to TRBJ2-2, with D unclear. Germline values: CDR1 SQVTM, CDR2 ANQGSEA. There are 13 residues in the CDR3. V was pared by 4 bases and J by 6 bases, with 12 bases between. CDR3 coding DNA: TGCAGCGTTGCCGTCTGGCCCCCCGGGGAGCTGTTTCTT. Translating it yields CSVAVWPPGELFL.

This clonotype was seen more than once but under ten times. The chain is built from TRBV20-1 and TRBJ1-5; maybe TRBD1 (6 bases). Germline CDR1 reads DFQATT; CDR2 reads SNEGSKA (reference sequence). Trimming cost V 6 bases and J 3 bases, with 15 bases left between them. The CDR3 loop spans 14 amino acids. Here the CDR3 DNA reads TGCAGTGCCCCGGGGAGGGGGGACAATCAGCCCCAGCATTTT. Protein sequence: CSAPGRGDNQPQHF.

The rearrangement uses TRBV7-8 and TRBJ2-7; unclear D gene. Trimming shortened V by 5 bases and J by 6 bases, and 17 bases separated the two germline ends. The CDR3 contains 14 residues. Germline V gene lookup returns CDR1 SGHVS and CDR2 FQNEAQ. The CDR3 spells CASSPQGWSPEQYF. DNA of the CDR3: TGTGCCAGCAGCCCACAAGGTTGGTCCCCCGAGCAGTACTTC.

Written as DNA, the CDR3 is TGTGCCAGCAGCAAAATGAGGAGCTCTGGAAACACCATATATTTT. Translated: CASSKMRSSGNTIYF. The chain uses TRBV7-8 and TRBJ1-3; unclear D gene. Deletions cut 5 bases from V and 0 bases from J, with 11 bases between. This CDR3 is 15 amino acids long. The germline CDR1 and CDR2 sequences are SGHVS and FQNEAQ.

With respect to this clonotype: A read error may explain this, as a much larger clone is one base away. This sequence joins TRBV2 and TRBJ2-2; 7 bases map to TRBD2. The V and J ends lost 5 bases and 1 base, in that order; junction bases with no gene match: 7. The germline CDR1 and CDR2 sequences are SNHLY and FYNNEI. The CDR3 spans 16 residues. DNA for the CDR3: TGTGCCAGCAGTCCTCTAGCGGAACTGAACACCGGGGAGCTGTTTTTT. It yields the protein CASSPLAELNTGELFF. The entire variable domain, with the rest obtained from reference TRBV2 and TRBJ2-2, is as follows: EPEVTQTPSHQVTQMGQEVILRCVPISNHLYFYWYRQILGQKVEFLVSFYNNEISEKSEIFDDQFSVERPDGSNFTLKIRSTKLEDSAMYFCASSPLAELNTGELFFGEGSRLTVL.

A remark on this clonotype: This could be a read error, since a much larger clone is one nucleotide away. CDR3 in DNA: TGTGCCAGCAGCTTGCGGGCAGGCGCGGCCGGGGAGCTGTTTTTT. Its protein is CASSLRAGAAGELFF. The rearrangement uses TRBV11-1 and TRBJ2-2, with D perhaps TRBD2 (5 bases). The CDR3 contains 15 residues. The ends were cut back, 3 bases at V and 6 bases at J, with 14 bases in the middle. Looked up from germline, CDR1 is SGHAT and CDR2 is FQDESV (reference sequence).

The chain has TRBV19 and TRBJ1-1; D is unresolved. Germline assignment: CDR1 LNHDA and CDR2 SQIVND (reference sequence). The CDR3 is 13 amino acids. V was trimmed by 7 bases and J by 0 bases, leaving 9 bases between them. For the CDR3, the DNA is TGTGCCAGTATCGGGTCCATGAACACTGAAGCTTTCTTT. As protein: CASIGSMNTEAFF.

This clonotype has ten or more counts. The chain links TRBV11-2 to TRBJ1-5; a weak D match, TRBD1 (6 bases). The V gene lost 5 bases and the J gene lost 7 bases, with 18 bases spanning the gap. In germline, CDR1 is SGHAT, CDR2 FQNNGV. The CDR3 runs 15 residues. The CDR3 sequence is CASSPLAGAGQPQHF. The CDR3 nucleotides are TGTGCCAGCAGCCCCTTGGCAGGGGCAGGACAGCCCCAGCATTTT.

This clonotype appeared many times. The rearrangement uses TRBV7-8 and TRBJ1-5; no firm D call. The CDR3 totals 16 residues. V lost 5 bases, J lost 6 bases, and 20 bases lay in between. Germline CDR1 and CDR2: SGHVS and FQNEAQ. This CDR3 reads CASSPTRVGLFQPQHF. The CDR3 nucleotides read TGTGCCAGCAGCCCTACTAGGGTTGGGCTTTTTCAGCCCCAGCATTTT.